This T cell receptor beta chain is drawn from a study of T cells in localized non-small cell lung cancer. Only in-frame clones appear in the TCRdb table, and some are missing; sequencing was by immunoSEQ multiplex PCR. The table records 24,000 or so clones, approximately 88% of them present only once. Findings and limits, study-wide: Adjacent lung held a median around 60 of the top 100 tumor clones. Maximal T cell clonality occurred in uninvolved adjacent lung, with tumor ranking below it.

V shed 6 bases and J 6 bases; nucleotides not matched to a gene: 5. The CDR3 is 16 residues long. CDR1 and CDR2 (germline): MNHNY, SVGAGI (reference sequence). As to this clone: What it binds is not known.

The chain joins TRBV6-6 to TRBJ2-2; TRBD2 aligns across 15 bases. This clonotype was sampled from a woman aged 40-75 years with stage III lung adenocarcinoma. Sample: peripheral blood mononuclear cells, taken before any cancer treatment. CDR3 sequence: CASRRTSGGAPGELFF. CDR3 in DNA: TGTGCCAGCAGACGGACTAGCGGGGGGGCGCCCGGGGAGCTGTTTTTT.